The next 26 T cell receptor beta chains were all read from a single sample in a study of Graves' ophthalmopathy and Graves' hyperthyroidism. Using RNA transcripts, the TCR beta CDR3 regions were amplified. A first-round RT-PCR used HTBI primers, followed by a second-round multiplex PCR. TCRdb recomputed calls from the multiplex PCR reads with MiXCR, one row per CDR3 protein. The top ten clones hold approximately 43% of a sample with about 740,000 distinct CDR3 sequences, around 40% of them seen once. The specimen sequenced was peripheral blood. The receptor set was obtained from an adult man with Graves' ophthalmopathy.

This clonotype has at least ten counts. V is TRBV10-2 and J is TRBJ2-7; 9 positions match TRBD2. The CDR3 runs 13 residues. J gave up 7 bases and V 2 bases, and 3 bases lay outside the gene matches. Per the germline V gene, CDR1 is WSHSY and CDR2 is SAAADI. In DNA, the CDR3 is TGCGCCAGCAGTGAGGCGGGAGGGCGAGAGCAGTACTTC. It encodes CASSEAGGREQYF.

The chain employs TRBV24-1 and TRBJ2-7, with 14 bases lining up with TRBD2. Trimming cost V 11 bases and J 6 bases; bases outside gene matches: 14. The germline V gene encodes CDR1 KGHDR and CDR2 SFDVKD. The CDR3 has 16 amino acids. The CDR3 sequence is CASTQTGLAGVGEQYF. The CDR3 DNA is TGTGCCAGCACCCAAACGGGACTAGCGGGAGTTGGCGAGCAGTACTTC.

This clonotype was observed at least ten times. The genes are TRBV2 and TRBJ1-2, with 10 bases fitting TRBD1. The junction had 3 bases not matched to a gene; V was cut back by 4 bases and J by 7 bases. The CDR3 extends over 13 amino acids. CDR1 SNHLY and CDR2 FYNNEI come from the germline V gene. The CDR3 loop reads CASSGQGARGYTF. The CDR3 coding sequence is TGTGCCAGCAGTGGACAGGGGGCGCGTGGCTACACCTTC.

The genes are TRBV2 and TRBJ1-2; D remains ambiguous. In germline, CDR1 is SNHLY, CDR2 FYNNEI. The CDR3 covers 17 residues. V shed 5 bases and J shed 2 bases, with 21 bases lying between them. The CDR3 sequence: CASSLRAGLTPNYGYTF. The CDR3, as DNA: TGTGCCAGCAGTCTACGCGCAGGACTCACCCCCAACTATGGCTACACCTTC. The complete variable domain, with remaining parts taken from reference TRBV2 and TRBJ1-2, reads EPEVTQTPSHQVTQMGQEVILRCVPISNHLYFYWYRQILGQKVEFLVSFYNNEISEKSEIFDDQFSVERPDGSNFTLKIRSTKLEDSAMYFCASSLRAGLTPNYGYTFGSGTRLTVV.

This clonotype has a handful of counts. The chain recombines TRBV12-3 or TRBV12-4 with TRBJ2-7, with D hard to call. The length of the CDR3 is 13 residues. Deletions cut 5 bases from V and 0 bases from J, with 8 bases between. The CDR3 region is CASSAESSYEQYF. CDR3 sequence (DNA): TGTGCCAGCAGTGCAGAGAGCTCCTACGAGCAGTACTTC.

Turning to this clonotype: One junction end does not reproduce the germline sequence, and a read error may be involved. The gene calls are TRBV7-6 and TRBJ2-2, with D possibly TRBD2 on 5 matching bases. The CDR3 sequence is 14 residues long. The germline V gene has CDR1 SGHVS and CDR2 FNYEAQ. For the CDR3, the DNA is TGTGCCAGCAGTCAAAACACTTGGGCCGGGGAGCTGCTTTTT. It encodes CASSQNTWAGELLF.

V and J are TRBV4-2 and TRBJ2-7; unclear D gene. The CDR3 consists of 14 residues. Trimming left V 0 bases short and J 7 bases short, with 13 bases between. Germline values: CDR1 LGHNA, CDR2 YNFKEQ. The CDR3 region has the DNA TGTGCCAGCAGCCAAGATAGGGCAGCACGGGAGCAGTACTTC. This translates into CASSQDRAAREQYF.

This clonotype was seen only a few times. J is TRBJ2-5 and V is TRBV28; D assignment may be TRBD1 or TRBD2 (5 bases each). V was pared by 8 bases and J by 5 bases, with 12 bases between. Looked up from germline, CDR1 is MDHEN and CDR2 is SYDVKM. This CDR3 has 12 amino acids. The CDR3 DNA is TGTGCCAGCCGAGGGGCCCGGGAGACCCAGTACTTC. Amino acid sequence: CASRGARETQYF.

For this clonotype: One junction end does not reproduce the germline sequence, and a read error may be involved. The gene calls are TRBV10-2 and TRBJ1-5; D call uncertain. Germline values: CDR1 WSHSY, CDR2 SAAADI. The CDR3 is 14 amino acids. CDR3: CASSESGTNRPQHF. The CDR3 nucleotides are TGCGCCAGCAGTGAGTCTGGTACAAATCGGCCCCAGCATTTT.

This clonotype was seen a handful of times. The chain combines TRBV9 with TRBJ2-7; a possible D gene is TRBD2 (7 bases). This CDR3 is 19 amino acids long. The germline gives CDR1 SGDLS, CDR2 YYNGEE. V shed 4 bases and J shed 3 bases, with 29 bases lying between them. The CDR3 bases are TGTGCCAGCAGCCCAAAAAGGGGGGGTGTCGGGACGGCCCTCTACGAGCAGTACTTC. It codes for CASSPKRGGVGTALYEQYF.

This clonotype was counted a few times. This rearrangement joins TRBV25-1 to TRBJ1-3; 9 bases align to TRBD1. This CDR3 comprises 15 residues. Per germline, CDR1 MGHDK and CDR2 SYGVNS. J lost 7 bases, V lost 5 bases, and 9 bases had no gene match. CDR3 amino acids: CASSLRGQGSNTIYF. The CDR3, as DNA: TGTGCCAGCAGTCTACGTGGACAGGGGAGCAACACCATATATTTT.

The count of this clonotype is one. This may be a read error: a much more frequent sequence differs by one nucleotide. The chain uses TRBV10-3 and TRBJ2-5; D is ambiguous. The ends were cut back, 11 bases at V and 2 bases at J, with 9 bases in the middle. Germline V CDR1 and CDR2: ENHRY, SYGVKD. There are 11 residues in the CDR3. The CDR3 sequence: CAARSQETQYF. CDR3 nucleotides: TGTGCCGCCCGGTCTCAAGAGACCCAGTACTTC.

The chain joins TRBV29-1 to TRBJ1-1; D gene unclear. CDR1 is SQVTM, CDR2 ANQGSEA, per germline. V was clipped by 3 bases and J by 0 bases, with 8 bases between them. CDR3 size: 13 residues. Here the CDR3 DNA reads TGCAGCGTTGACAGCCTAATGAACACTGAAGCTTTCTTT. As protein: CSVDSLMNTEAFF.

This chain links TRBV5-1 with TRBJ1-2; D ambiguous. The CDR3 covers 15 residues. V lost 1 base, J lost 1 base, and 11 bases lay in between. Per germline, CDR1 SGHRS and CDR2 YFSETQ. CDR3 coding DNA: TGCGCCAGCAGCTTGAGCACTTCAGTTAACTATGGCTACACCTTC. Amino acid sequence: CASSLSTSVNYGYTF.

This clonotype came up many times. This CDR3 is CASSRGEKLFF. CDR3 in DNA: TGTGCCAGCTCCCGGGGTGAAAAACTGTTTTTT. The chain is built from TRBV2 and TRBJ1-4; unclear D gene. Germline-derived CDR1 and CDR2 are SNHLY and FYNNEI. The CDR3 spans 11 residues. Trimming stripped 8 bases from V and 7 bases from J, with 8 bases between.

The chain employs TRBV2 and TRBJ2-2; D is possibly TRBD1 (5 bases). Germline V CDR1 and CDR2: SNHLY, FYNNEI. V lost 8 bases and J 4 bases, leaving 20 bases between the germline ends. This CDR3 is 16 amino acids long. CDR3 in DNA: TGTGCCAGCTCCTCGTTTGGGCAGGGTAGCACCGGGGAGCTGTTTTTT. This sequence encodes CASSSFGQGSTGELFF.

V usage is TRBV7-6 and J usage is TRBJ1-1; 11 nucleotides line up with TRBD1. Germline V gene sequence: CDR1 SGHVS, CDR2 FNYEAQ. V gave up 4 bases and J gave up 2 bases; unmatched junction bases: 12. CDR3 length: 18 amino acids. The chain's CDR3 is CASSYRRTGGSPNTEAFF. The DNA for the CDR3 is TGTGCCAGCAGCTACAGAAGGACAGGGGGCTCCCCTAACACTGAAGCTTTCTTT.

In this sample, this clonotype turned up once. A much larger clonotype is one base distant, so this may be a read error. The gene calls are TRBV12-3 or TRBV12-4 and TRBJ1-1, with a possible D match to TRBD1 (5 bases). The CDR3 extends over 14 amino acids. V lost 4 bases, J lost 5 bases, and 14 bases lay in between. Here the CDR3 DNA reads TGTGCCAGCAGTTCACGGGACGGGCTTACTGAAGCTTTCTTT. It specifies CASSSRDGLTEAFF.

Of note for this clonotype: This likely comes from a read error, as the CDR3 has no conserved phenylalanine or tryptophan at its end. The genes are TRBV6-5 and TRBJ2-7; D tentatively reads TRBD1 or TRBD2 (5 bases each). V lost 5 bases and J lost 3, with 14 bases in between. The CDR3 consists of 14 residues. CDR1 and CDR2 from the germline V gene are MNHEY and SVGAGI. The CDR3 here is CASSPGTVIYEQYC. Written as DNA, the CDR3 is TGTGCCAGCAGTCCCGGGACGGTGATCTACGAGCAGTACTGC.

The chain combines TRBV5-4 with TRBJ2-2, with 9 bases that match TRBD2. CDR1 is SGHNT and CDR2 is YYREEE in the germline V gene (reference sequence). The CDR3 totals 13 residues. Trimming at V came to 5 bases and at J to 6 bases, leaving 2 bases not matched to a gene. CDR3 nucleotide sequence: TGTGCCAGCAGGCGCGGGGGGGCCGGGGAGCTGTTTTTT. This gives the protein CASRRGGAGELFF.

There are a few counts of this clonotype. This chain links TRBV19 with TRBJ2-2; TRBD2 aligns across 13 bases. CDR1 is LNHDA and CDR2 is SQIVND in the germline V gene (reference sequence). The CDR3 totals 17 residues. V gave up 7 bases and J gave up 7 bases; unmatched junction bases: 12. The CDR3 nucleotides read TGTGCCAGTACCAGGACTAGCGGGGGCCCCCGGGACGGGGAGCTGTTTTTT. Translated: CASTRTSGGPRDGELFF.

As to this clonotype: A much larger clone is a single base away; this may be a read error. CDR3 region: CAISPGQSTEAFF. The CDR3 DNA sequence: TGTGCCATCAGTCCGGGACAGTCGACTGAAGCTTTCTTT. The chain is built from TRBV10-3 and TRBJ1-1; 7 bases fit TRBD1. Trimming cost V 5 bases and J 5 bases; bases outside gene matches: 5. The CDR3 covers 13 residues. Germline CDR1 is ENHRY and CDR2 is SYGVKD.

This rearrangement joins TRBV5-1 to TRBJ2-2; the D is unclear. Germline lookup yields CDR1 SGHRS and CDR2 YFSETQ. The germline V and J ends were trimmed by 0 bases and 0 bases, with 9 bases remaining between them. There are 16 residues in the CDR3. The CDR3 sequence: CASSLVGFANTGELFF. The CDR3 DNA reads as TGCGCCAGCAGCTTGGTTGGGTTCGCGAACACCGGGGAGCTGTTTTTT. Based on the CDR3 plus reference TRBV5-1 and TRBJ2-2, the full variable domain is KAGVTQTPRYLIKTRGQQVTLSCSPISGHRSVSWYQQTPGQGLQFLFEYFSETQRNKGNFPGRFSGRQFSNSRSEMNVSTLELGDSALYLCASSLVGFANTGELFFGEGSRLTVL.

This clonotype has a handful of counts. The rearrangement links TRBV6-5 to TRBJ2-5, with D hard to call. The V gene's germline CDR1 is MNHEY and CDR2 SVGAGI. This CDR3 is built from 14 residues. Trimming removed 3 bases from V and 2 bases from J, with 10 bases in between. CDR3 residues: CASSYTELQETQYF. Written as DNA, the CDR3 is TGTGCCAGCAGTTATACCGAACTTCAAGAGACCCAGTACTTC.

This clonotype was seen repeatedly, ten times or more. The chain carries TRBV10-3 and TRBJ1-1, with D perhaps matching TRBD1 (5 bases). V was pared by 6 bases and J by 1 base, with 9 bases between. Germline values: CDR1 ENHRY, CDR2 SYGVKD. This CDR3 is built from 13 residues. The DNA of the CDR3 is TGTGCCATCAGGGGGACGGAGAACACTGAAGCTTTCTTT. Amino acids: CAIRGTENTEAFF.

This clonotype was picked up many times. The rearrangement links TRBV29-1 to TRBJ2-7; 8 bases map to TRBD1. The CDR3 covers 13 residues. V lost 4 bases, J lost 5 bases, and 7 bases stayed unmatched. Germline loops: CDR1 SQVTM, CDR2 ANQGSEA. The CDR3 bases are TGCAGCGTTGGACAGGGGATCTTCCACGAGCAGTACTTC. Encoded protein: CSVGQGIFHEQYF.